This is a list of T cell receptor beta chains from one sample in a study of early stage breast cancer tumors. Sequencing used immunoSEQ multiplex PCR; TCRdb keeps in-frame clones, though not all of them. The sample carries several thousand clones, 70% to 80% recorded once. The sequenced material came from normal breast tissue next to the tumor. The receptors derive from a person aged 55 to 75 with breast cancer. Both conserved end residues are part of each CDR3. The order of the fields is CDR3 DNA, CDR3 protein, D gene, V gene, J gene, clone size. D genes are given only for firm matches. The size entry is marked missing in some rows and otherwise reads once, few, many or a size class.

CDR3 DNA: TGTGCCACTAAACCTAGCGGGGGGTTCACAGATACGCAGTATTTT
CDR3 protein: CATKPSGGFTDTQYF
D gene: TRBD2
V gene: TRBV28
J gene: TRBJ2-3
clone size: .

CDR3 DNA: TGTGCCAGCAGCTTAGACAGCGGGACTATTGAGCAGTTCTTC
CDR3 protein: CASSLDSGTIEQFF
D gene: TRBD2
V gene: TRBV11-2
J gene: TRBJ2-1
clone size: .

CDR3 DNA: TGTGCCAGCAGCCAGGGGGCTCCGGGGGCTTTCTTT
CDR3 protein: CASSQGAPGAFF
D gene: TRBD1
V gene: TRBV7-9
J gene: TRBJ1-1
clone size: .

CDR3 DNA: TGTGCCAGCAGTCCCATGGGACAGGAAGCTTTCTTT
CDR3 protein: CASSPMGQEAFF
D gene: TRBD1
V gene: TRBV27
J gene: TRBJ1-1
clone size: few

CDR3 DNA: TGTGCCAGCAGTTACGGGGGGGGCAGGGGCGACTATGGCTACACCTTC
CDR3 protein: CASSYGGGRGDYGYTF
D gene: .
V gene: TRBV6-5
J gene: TRBJ1-2
clone size: .

CDR3 DNA: TGTGCCAGCAGCTCGGGTGGGAACACTGAAGCTTTCTTT
CDR3 protein: CASSSGGNTEAFF
D gene: .
V gene: TRBV11-3
J gene: TRBJ1-1
clone size: .

CDR3 DNA: TGTGCCAGAAGCTCGCCCTCGCCTGTGGCGGGAGAATACGAGCAGTACTTC
CDR3 protein: CARSSPSPVAGEYEQYF
D gene: TRBD2
V gene: TRBV5-3
J gene: TRBJ2-7
clone size: .

CDR3 DNA: TGTGCCAGCAGCGTAACGGGAGCGGCAGATACGCAGTATTTT
CDR3 protein: CASSVTGAADTQYF
D gene: .
V gene: TRBV9
J gene: TRBJ2-3
clone size: .

CDR3 DNA: TGCGCCAGCAGTTCTAACCCAGGGGACTATGGCTACACCTTC
CDR3 protein: CASSSNPGDYGYTF
D gene: .
V gene: TRBV5-1
J gene: TRBJ1-2
clone size: .

CDR3 DNA: TGTGCCAGCAGCTTCCGGACTTATGAGCTAAACTACGAGCAGTACTTC
CDR3 protein: CASSFRTYELNYEQYF
D gene: .
V gene: TRBV5-4
J gene: TRBJ2-7
clone size: .

CDR3 DNA: TGCGCCAGGGATGACAGGGACGAGCAGTACTTC
CDR3 protein: CARDDRDEQYF
D gene: TRBD1
V gene: TRBV4-3
J gene: TRBJ2-7
clone size: .

CDR3 DNA: TGTGCCAGCAGCCTGACTAGCGGGGGAAATAACAATGAGCAGTTCTTC
CDR3 protein: CASSLTSGGNNNEQFF
D gene: TRBD2
V gene: TRBV6-4
J gene: TRBJ2-1
clone size: .

CDR3 DNA: TGTGCCAGCAGCTTACAAGCGCCAATGAGGAATGAGCAGTTCTTC
CDR3 protein: CASSLQAPMRNEQFF
D gene: .
V gene: TRBV7-9
J gene: TRBJ2-1
clone size: .

CDR3 DNA: TGTGCCAGTAGCGGGGGGACAGGGGAATCCAGGGAGCTGTTTTTT
CDR3 protein: CASSGGTGESRELFF
D gene: TRBD1
V gene: TRBV19
J gene: TRBJ2-2
clone size: few

CDR3 DNA: TGCGCCAGCCGAGCCCTAGCGGGACAAGAGACCCAGTACTTC
CDR3 protein: CASRALAGQETQYF
D gene: TRBD2
V gene: TRBV5-1
J gene: TRBJ2-5
clone size: .

CDR3 DNA: TGCGCCAGCAGCCAAGATCGTCGGGGACAGGGGAAAGGAGGCTACACCTTC
CDR3 protein: CASSQDRRGQGKGGYTF
D gene: TRBD1
V gene: TRBV4-3
J gene: TRBJ1-2
clone size: once

CDR3 DNA: TGTGCCAGCAGTGTAGCGCCCAATTACAATGAGCAGTTCTTC
CDR3 protein: CASSVAPNYNEQFF
D gene: .
V gene: TRBV7-9
J gene: TRBJ2-1
clone size: .

CDR3 DNA: TGTGCCATCAGCTTACTAGCGGAAGTAAACACCGGGGAGCTGTTTTTT
CDR3 protein: CAISLLAEVNTGELFF
D gene: TRBD2
V gene: TRBV10-3
J gene: TRBJ2-2
clone size: .

CDR3 DNA: TGTGCCATCAGTGAGTGGACAGGGGCGGCAAACTATGGCTACACCTTC
CDR3 protein: CAISEWTGAANYGYTF
D gene: TRBD1
V gene: TRBV10-3
J gene: TRBJ1-2
clone size: .

CDR3 DNA: TGTGCCAGCAGCTTAGTGGGGCCCAAAAACATTCAGTACTTC
CDR3 protein: CASSLVGPKNIQYF
D gene: .
V gene: TRBV7-2
J gene: TRBJ2-4
clone size: medium-sized

CDR3 DNA: TGTGCCAGCAGCCATATAGCCGGAGAGACCCAGTACTTC
CDR3 protein: CASSHIAGETQYF
D gene: .
V gene: TRBV14
J gene: TRBJ2-5
clone size: .

CDR3 DNA: TGTGCCAGCAGGTCAGGGTGGGGCAATGAGCAGTTCTTC
CDR3 protein: CASRSGWGNEQFF
D gene: .
V gene: TRBV27
J gene: TRBJ2-1
clone size: medium-sized

CDR3 DNA: TGCGCCAGCAGTAGCGCGGGAGGGCCAGGCTACGAGCAGTACTTC
CDR3 protein: CASSSAGGPGYEQYF
D gene: TRBD2
V gene: TRBV10-2
J gene: TRBJ2-7
clone size: .

CDR3 DNA: TGTGCCAGCAGCTCGGTGGCAGGTTCCTACAATGAGCAGTTCTTC
CDR3 protein: CASSSVAGSYNEQFF
D gene: .
V gene: TRBV7-2
J gene: TRBJ2-1
clone size: .

CDR3 DNA: TGCGCCAGCAGTATAGCGGGAGAAGAGACCCAGTACTTC
CDR3 protein: CASSIAGEETQYF
D gene: TRBD2
V gene: TRBV5-1
J gene: TRBJ2-5
clone size: .

CDR3 DNA: TGCGCCAGCAGCTTGGTCGACAGGGCCGAAAAACTGTTTTTT
CDR3 protein: CASSLVDRAEKLFF
D gene: TRBD1
V gene: TRBV5-1
J gene: TRBJ1-4
clone size: .

CDR3 DNA: TGTGCCAGCAGTACCCAGGGTACCCAGTACTTC
CDR3 protein: CASSTQGTQYF
D gene: .
V gene: TRBV28
J gene: TRBJ2-5
clone size: .

CDR3 DNA: TGTGCCAGCAGTGAAGCGCGCAGGGGGAACACTGAAGCTTTCTTT
CDR3 protein: CASSEARRGNTEAFF
D gene: .
V gene: TRBV2
J gene: TRBJ1-1
clone size: .

CDR3 DNA: TGTGCCAGCAGCGTAGCGTCACTAGCGGGAGTCAGTGAGCAGTTCTTC
CDR3 protein: CASSVASLAGVSEQFF
D gene: TRBD2
V gene: TRBV9
J gene: TRBJ2-1
clone size: .

CDR3 DNA: TGTGCCAGCAGTAGGACAGGGGACGAGCAGTACTTC
CDR3 protein: CASSRTGDEQYF
D gene: TRBD1
V gene: TRBV11-1
J gene: TRBJ2-7
clone size: .

CDR3 DNA: TGTGCTAGTGGTAGAACCGGGACTAGCGGTAGCTCCTACGAGCAGTACTTC
CDR3 protein: CASGRTGTSGSSYEQYF
D gene: TRBD2
V gene: TRBV12-5
J gene: TRBJ2-7
clone size: .

CDR3 DNA: TGTGCCAGTAGTAGCCGCGCTGGCGGTACCTACGAGCAGTACTTC
CDR3 protein: CASSSRAGGTYEQYF
D gene: .
V gene: TRBV19
J gene: TRBJ2-7
clone size: few

CDR3 DNA: TGCGCCAGCAGTGGCAAGGGACCTCGACTAGCGAATCGGGAGACCCAGTACTTC
CDR3 protein: CASSGKGPRLANRETQYF
D gene: TRBD2
V gene: TRBV10-1
J gene: TRBJ2-5
clone size: .

CDR3 DNA: TGTGCCAGCAGACGAACTTCTTACGACAGGACCCAGGCGGGAGGCTTCTGCCACGAGCAGTACTTC
CDR3 protein: CASRRTSYDRTQAGGFCHEQYF
D gene: .
V gene: TRBV21-1
J gene: TRBJ2-7
clone size: .

CDR3 DNA: TGTGCCTGGAGTGCCTCCAGTGCAGGTGGAAACACCATATATTTT
CDR3 protein: CAWSASSAGGNTIYF
D gene: .
V gene: TRBV30
J gene: TRBJ1-3
clone size: .

CDR3 DNA: TGTGCCAGCAGGACGGGAGGGCCGGGGGAGCAGTACTTC
CDR3 protein: CASRTGGPGEQYF
D gene: TRBD2
V gene: TRBV28
J gene: TRBJ2-7
clone size: .

CDR3 DNA: TGTGCCAGCAGTTCCGGGCAGGGGGTGACAGATACGCAGTATTTT
CDR3 protein: CASSSGQGVTDTQYF
D gene: TRBD1
V gene: TRBV27
J gene: TRBJ2-3
clone size: once

CDR3 DNA: TGTGCCAGCAGCCCAGGGGCTAGCCAGTCCTACAATGAGCAGTTCTTC
CDR3 protein: CASSPGASQSYNEQFF
D gene: .
V gene: TRBV7-8
J gene: TRBJ2-1
clone size: .

CDR3 DNA: TGTGCCAGCAGCGACCGGGTCTACCTAGACAATGAGCAGTTCTTC
CDR3 protein: CASSDRVYLDNEQFF
D gene: .
V gene: TRBV9
J gene: TRBJ2-1
clone size: .

CDR3 DNA: TGTGCCAGCAGCATGAAGGGAGCCTACGAGCAGTACTTC
CDR3 protein: CASSMKGAYEQYF
D gene: .
V gene: TRBV6-5
J gene: TRBJ2-7
clone size: .

CDR3 DNA: TGTGCCAGCAGTGAGGGAGGGATCTTGACCGGGGAGCTGTTTTTT
CDR3 protein: CASSEGGILTGELFF
D gene: TRBD2
V gene: TRBV28
J gene: TRBJ2-2
clone size: .

CDR3 DNA: TGCGCCAGCAGCCATGTCCTTCTGGGGGAGGGGTCCTACAATGAGCAGTTCTTC
CDR3 protein: CASSHVLLGEGSYNEQFF
D gene: TRBD2
V gene: TRBV4-3
J gene: TRBJ2-1
clone size: .